Listed below are T cell receptor beta chains from one sample, sequenced in a study of CD8 T cells in ankylosing spondylitis. MiXCR, applied by TCRdb to the 5' RACE reads, yields one record per CDR3 protein. The sample holds some 270,000 distinct CDR3 sequences; 30% to 40% are singletons and the top ten take approximately 4.4%. Sequenced material: blood, either unsorted or a sorted T cell fraction (not recorded which). The receptors were sampled from a male donor with ankylosing spondylitis or in good health (not recorded which). Each CDR3 is given with its conserved first and last residue. The order of the fields is V gene, J gene, clone size, D gene, CDR3 protein, CDR3 DNA. The D gene is left open where the match is weak. Clone size is stated in some rows and not others, as once, few, many or a class when expanded.

TRBV27	TRBJ2-1	-	TRBD2	CASSPGLAQYNEQFF	TGTGCCAGCAGTCCAGGACTAGCACAGTACAATGAGCAGTTCTTC
TRBV6-1	TRBJ1-1	once	TRBD1	CASSRSTGARTGTEAFF	TGTGCCAGCAGTCGGTCGACAGGGGCCCGAACGGGGACTGAAGCTTTCTTT
TRBV20-1	TRBJ2-5	-	-	CSAPQPTSRETQYF	TGCAGTGCTCCTCAACCGACTAGTAGGGAGACCCAGTACTTC
TRBV13	TRBJ2-7	few	-	CASSLGDGFGHEQYF	TGTGCCAGCAGCTTAGGGGACGGTTTTGGTCACGAGCAGTACTTC
TRBV12-3/TRBV12-4	TRBJ1-3	-	-	CASSHRRISGNTIYF	TGTGCCAGCAGTCATAGGCGGATCTCTGGAAACACCATATATTTT
TRBV29-1	TRBJ2-3	few	-	CSVTSGGDTQYF	TGCAGCGTTACATCGGGTGGAGATACGCAGTATTTT
TRBV20-1	TRBJ2-3	-	TRBD2	CSAPGGRGTTDTQYF	TGCAGTGCTCCGGGCGGGCGGGGGACCACAGATACGCAGTATTTT
TRBV5-1	TRBJ2-3	-	TRBD1	CASSLEQGASSTDTQYF	TGCGCCAGCAGCTTGGAACAGGGGGCCTCTAGCACAGATACGCAGTATTTT
TRBV5-5	TRBJ2-1	-	-	CASSWAYNEQFF	TGTGCCAGCAGCTGGGCATACAATGAGCAGTTCTTC
TRBV6-5	TRBJ1-2	-	-	CASSYSGGYGYTF	TGTGCCAGCAGTTACTCGGGAGGGTATGGCTACACCTTC
TRBV20-1	TRBJ1-1	-	-	CSAPIRENTEAFF	TGCAGTGCGCCGATCAGGGAGAACACTGAAGCTTTCTTT
TRBV6-1	TRBJ2-1	many	-	CASGRDESYNEQFF	TGTGCCAGCGGGCGGGACGAATCCTACAATGAGCAGTTCTTC
TRBV5-6	TRBJ2-3	-	TRBD2	CASSPLLAGGPRDTQYF	TGTGCCAGCAGCCCCCTACTAGCGGGGGGGCCGAGAGATACGCAGTATTTT
TRBV20-1	TRBJ2-7	few	TRBD1	CSAEGGQGFYEQYF	TGCAGTGCAGAGGGGGGACAGGGGTTCTACGAGCAGTACTTC
TRBV2	TRBJ2-7	many	TRBD2	CASSEGLAGIEQYF	TGTGCCAGCAGCGAGGGACTAGCGGGGATCGAGCAGTACTTC
TRBV7-9	TRBJ2-1	-	-	CASSLPSGAEQFF	TGTGCCAGCAGCTTACCATCGGGGGCTGAGCAGTTCTTC
TRBV9	TRBJ1-6	few	-	CASSVAGAGSPLHF	TGTGCCAGCAGCGTAGCTGGAGCGGGATCACCCCTCCACTTT
TRBV25-1	TRBJ2-4	few	-	CASSESGRVNIQYF	TGTGCCAGCAGTGAATCGGGCAGGGTAAACATTCAGTACTTC
TRBV6-1	TRBJ1-5	-	-	CASSLGTSNQPQHF	TGTGCCAGCAGTCTCGGGACGAGCAATCAGCCCCAGCATTTT
TRBV20-1	TRBJ2-3	-	TRBD2	CSASGWRGTFTDTQYF	TGCAGTGCTAGTGGATGGCGGGGGACTTTCACAGATACGCAGTATTTT
TRBV20-1	TRBJ1-4	-	-	CSVARPLVTNEKLFF	TGCAGTGTCGCCCGCCCCCTCGTTACTAATGAAAAACTGTTTTTT
TRBV10-3	TRBJ2-7	-	-	CAISDLGPYEQYF	TGTGCCATCAGTGATTTAGGGCCCTACGAGCAGTACTTC
TRBV19	TRBJ2-7	many	-	CASSIGVLYEQYF	TGTGCCAGTAGTATCGGCGTCCTTTACGAGCAGTACTTC
TRBV20-1	TRBJ2-3	few	-	CSARPWGEGADTQYF	TGCAGTGCTAGACCCTGGGGGGAAGGTGCGGATACGCAGTATTTT
TRBV2	TRBJ2-1	-	TRBD2	CASSSRLAGGPYEQFF	TGTGCCAGCAGTTCTAGACTAGCGGGGGGGCCTTATGAGCAGTTCTTC
TRBV27	TRBJ2-2	-	-	CASSFGINSNTGELFF	TGTGCCAGCAGTTTTGGGATTAACTCGAACACCGGGGAGCTGTTTTTT
TRBV27	TRBJ2-3	-	-	CASSLGAGGHRTDTQYF	TGTGCCAGCAGTCTAGGGGCTGGGGGGCATCGCACAGATACGCAGTATTTT
TRBV29-1	TRBJ1-2	-	-	CSDLLLTAGNYGYTF	TGCAGCGACCTACTCTTGACAGCCGGAAACTATGGCTACACCTTC
TRBV29-1	TRBJ1-1	-	TRBD1	CSVWTGEGTEAFF	TGCAGCGTTTGGACAGGGGAGGGCACTGAAGCTTTCTTT
TRBV5-1	TRBJ2-7	-	-	CASSLGDAGQIISYEQYF	TGCGCCAGCAGCTTGGGCGACGCGGGACAGATTATCTCCTACGAGCAGTACTTC
TRBV3-1	TRBJ1-1	-	-	CASRSDRAALNTEAFF	TGTGCCAGCAGGTCGGACCGTGCGGCCCTGAACACTGAAGCTTTCTTT